Here is one T cell receptor (beta chain) with its context. Its antigen is currently unknown. PCR used 60 Vbeta primers and 13 Jbeta primers. Sequencing used immunoSEQ multiplex PCR; TCRdb keeps in-frame clones, though not all of them. The sample consists of around 99,000 clones, roughly three quarters of them appearing once. This specimen belongs to a study of cytomegalovirus exposure and HLA in healthy donors. Study-wide findings and caveats: CMV antigen specificity of a few CMV-associated chains was confirmed in vitro. There was a cluster of highly shared sequence variants that was likely a sequencing artifact. The later analysis indicated that the majority of CMV-associated TCR beta chains appeared HLA-restricted. Per a later analysis, 15,000 to 20,000 TCR beta sequences showed association with HLA alleles at 0.05 false discovery rate.

The CDR3 consists of 17 residues. CDR1 is MNHEY and CDR2 is SMNVEV in the germline V gene (reference sequence). Trimming at V came to 6 bases and at J to 3 bases, leaving 11 bases not matched to a gene. The receptor comes from a woman between 50 and 59 years old in good health and CMV-seropositive. The chain links TRBV27 to TRBJ2-1; 10 positions match TRBD2. The sample was PBMCs. CDR3 amino acids: CASRPPRRTSGYNEQFF. CDR3 coding DNA: TGTGCCAGCAGACCACCCCGGAGGACTAGCGGCTACAATGAGCAGTTCTTC.